This TCR beta chain was profiled in a study of early T cells in non-severe SARS-CoV-2 infection. Study in general: From unsorted whole blood, bulk RNA was sequenced, and the chains remained unpaired.

This clonotype was counted at least ten times. TCRdb passed the 5' RACE reads through MiXCR, listing each CDR3 protein once. The sample has 64,000 or so distinct CDR3 sequences; 10% to 15% are singletons. The material sequenced was whole blood, taken at baseline. This clonotype was obtained from an adult who was a healthcare worker with PCR-confirmed SARS-CoV-2 infection or an uninfected control (not recorded which).

CDR3 residues: CASSQWTGGWPEAFF. CDR3 DNA sequence: TGTGCCAGCAGCCAATGGACAGGGGGATGGCCTGAAGCTTTCTTT. This chain uses TRBV14 with TRBJ1-1; TRBD1 matches at 10 bases. The length of the CDR3 is 15 residues. Germline V lookup: CDR1 SGHDN, CDR2 FVKESK. Unmatched junction bases numbered 6, after V lost 2 bases and J lost 6 bases.